The 20 T cell receptor beta chains below all came from one sample that was sequenced in a study of T cell responses to AZD1222 COVID-19 vaccine. Profiled with immunoSEQ multiplex PCR; TCRdb holds only in-frame clones, not every one. The profile covers roughly 120,000 clones, with almost 90% appearing a single time and about 10% taken by the ten largest. This sample comprised peripheral blood, obtained on day 0 of AZD1222 vaccination. The source is an adult in good health.

V is TRBV7-2 and J is TRBJ1-4, with 9 bases that match TRBD1. The length of the CDR3 is 15 residues. V trimming: 4 bases; J trimming: 5 bases; junction bases outside the gene matches: 5. The V gene's germline CDR1 is SGHTA and CDR2 FQGNSA. CDR3 DNA sequence: TGTGCCAGCAGCTCCGTCGGGACAGGGAATGAAAAACTGTTTTTT. Protein product: CASSSVGTGNEKLFF.

This clone came up once. This rearrangement joins TRBV27 to TRBJ1-2, with no clear D. Trimming removed 1 base from V and 8 bases from J, with 14 bases in between. Looked up from germline, CDR1 is MNHEY and CDR2 is SMNVEV (reference sequence). The length of the CDR3 is 14 residues. Here the CDR3 DNA reads TGTGCCAGCAGTTTATTCGGGGAAGCTAAGGGCTACACCTTC. Translated: CASSLFGEAKGYTF.

The chain links TRBV5-4 to TRBJ2-3; 7 bases are shared with TRBD1. This CDR3 has 14 residues. From germline, CDR1 is SGHNT and CDR2 YYREEE (reference sequence). V trimming: 7 bases; J trimming: 0 bases; junction bases outside the gene matches: 5. CDR3 nucleotides: TGTGCCAGCCGAGGGGGCCCTAGCACAGATACGCAGTATTTT. Translated, it gives CASRGGPSTDTQYF.

The gene calls are TRBV6-5 and TRBJ2-7, with no clear D. Germline CDR1 reads MNHEY; CDR2 reads SVGAGI. The CDR3 consists of 13 residues. V gave up 6 bases and J gave up 2 bases, with 11 bases separating them. CDR3 sequence reads: CASRKGLTYEQYF. The CDR3 nucleotides are TGTGCCAGCAGGAAAGGTCTTACCTACGAGCAGTACTTC.

The chain combines TRBV24-1 with TRBJ1-4, with 9 bases fitting TRBD1. Trimming took 3 bases from V and 5 from J; bases not matched to a gene: 3. The length of the CDR3 is 15 residues. Per the germline V gene, CDR1 is KGHDR and CDR2 is SFDVKD. Written as DNA, the CDR3 is TGTGCCACCAGTGATACCGGGACAGGGAATGAAAAACTGTTTTTT. Its translation is CATSDTGTGNEKLFF.

The chain joins TRBV7-2 to TRBJ1-4, with D possibly matching TRBD1 (5 bases). V lost 0 bases to trimming and J lost 1 base, with 12 bases between them. The CDR3 is 17 residues long. CDR1 and CDR2 (germline): SGHTA, FQGNSA. The CDR3 nucleotides read TGTGCCAGCAGCTTAGCGGGGCCCGTGAGAACTAATGAAAAACTGTTTTTT. This sequence encodes CASSLAGPVRTNEKLFF.

The chain combines TRBV6-6 with TRBJ2-3; 10 positions agree with TRBD2. Germline assignment: CDR1 MNHNY and CDR2 SVGAGI (reference sequence). The CDR3 runs to 15 residues. V gave up 8 bases and J gave up 2 bases; unmatched junction bases: 7. Here the CDR3 DNA reads TGTGCCAGCGGAACTAGCGGGAAATCCACAGATACGCAGTATTTT. It is translated as CASGTSGKSTDTQYF.

The V gene is TRBV5-1, the J gene TRBJ1-6; a weak D match, TRBD1 (6 bases). The germline CDR1 and CDR2 sequences are SGHRS and YFSETQ. This CDR3 is built from 12 residues. CDR3 region: CYRASYNSPLHF. CDR3 in DNA: TGCTACAGGGCTTCCTATAATTCACCCCTCCACTTT.

The table lists this clone with a few counts. This rearrangement joins TRBV19 to TRBJ1-2; D is possibly TRBD1 (6 bases). V was trimmed by 3 bases and J by 4 bases, leaving 12 bases between them. The CDR3 sequence is 14 residues long. CDR1 and CDR2 (germline): LNHDA, SQIVND (reference sequence). CDR3 loop: CASSMTGYVYGYTF. DNA for the CDR3: TGTGCCAGTAGTATGACAGGTTACGTCTATGGCTACACCTTC.

This clone was detected only a few times. V gene TRBV10-3 combines with J gene TRBJ1-5, with TRBD1 matching over 11 bases. The CDR3 is 16 residues long. Germline V CDR1 and CDR2: ENHRY, SYGVKD. The J segment lost 7 bases and the V segment lost 2 bases, leaving 7 bases of the junction unmatched. The CDR3 nucleotides are TGTGCCATCAGTGAGCCGGGACAGGGGGGAGCGCAGCCCCAGCATTTT. Translation: CAISEPGQGGAQPQHF.

The rearrangement joins TRBV3-1 (or the pseudogene TRBV3-2) to TRBJ1-5, with D perhaps TRBD1 (6 bases). Germline-derived CDR1 and CDR2 are LGHDT and YNNKEL (reference sequence). The CDR3 is 14 amino acids. V shed 5 bases and J shed 1 base, with 9 bases lying between them. Here the CDR3 DNA reads TGTGCCAGCAGCTTAACAGGGAGCAATCAGCCCCAGCATTTT. Its protein is CASSLTGSNQPQHF.

The V call is TRBV7-2, the J call TRBJ1-2; weak D call: TRBD1 (6 bases). V lost 1 base and J 2 bases, leaving 11 bases between the germline ends. The CDR3 runs 15 residues. Germline CDR1 reads SGHTA; CDR2 reads FQGNSA. DNA of the CDR3: TGTGCCAGCAGCTTAGTTGGGGGCGCGAACTATGGCTACACCTTC. This codes for CASSLVGGANYGYTF.

V is TRBV3-1 (or the pseudogene TRBV3-2) and J is TRBJ2-1, with D hard to call. Trimming cost V 4 bases and J 8 bases, with 15 bases left between them. The CDR3 spans 14 residues. Germline V gene data show CDR1 as LGHDT and CDR2 as YNNKEL (reference sequence). CDR3 protein: CASSLGFERDEQFF. In DNA, the CDR3 is TGTGCCAGCAGCCTTGGCTTCGAAAGAGATGAGCAGTTCTTC.

This chain joins TRBV19 and TRBJ2-2; D gene uncertain. This CDR3 has 13 amino acids. V dropped 7 bases and J dropped 0 bases, with 6 bases sitting between them. Looked up from germline, CDR1 is LNHDA and CDR2 is SQIVND (reference sequence). The CDR3 region is CASTAANTGELFF. The CDR3 nucleotides are TGTGCCAGTACGGCCGCGAACACCGGGGAGCTGTTTTTT.

The chain is built from TRBV6-2 or TRBV6-3 and TRBJ2-5; TRBD2 matches 8 bases. The V segment lost 6 bases and the J segment 5 bases; nucleotides outside the gene matches: 8. The CDR3 totals 14 residues. CDR1 is MNHEY and CDR2 is SVGEGT in the germline V gene. This CDR3 reads CASSLAGSFETQYF. The CDR3 DNA reads as TGTGCCAGCAGCTTAGCGGGGTCCTTCGAGACCCAGTACTTC.

This chain links TRBV12-2 with TRBJ2-7; TRBD2 is the table's D call, not checked against the DNA. TRBV12-2 is labeled a pseudogene. CDR3 length: 16 amino acids. The CDR3 sequence: CASRWYVGGQHYEQYF. DNA for the CDR3: TGTGCAAGTCGCTGGTACGTCGGCGGTCAGCACTACGAGCAGTACTTC.

The chain couples TRBV10-3 to TRBJ1-3; TRBD1 might be the D (6 bases). Looked up from germline, CDR1 is ENHRY and CDR2 is SYGVKD. The CDR3 totals 15 residues. Trimming shortened V by 6 bases and J by 0 bases, and 12 bases separated the two germline ends. The CDR3 is CAIRATGNSGNTIYF. CDR3 in DNA: TGTGCCATCAGGGCGACAGGAAACTCTGGAAACACCATATATTTT.

The CDR3 bases are TGTGCCAGCAGCGTAGAGGTGACAGATACGCAGTATTTT. Its translation: CASSVEVTDTQYF. The genes are TRBV9 and TRBJ2-3; D is uncertain. Germline-derived CDR1 and CDR2 are SGDLS and YYNGEE. CDR3 size: 13 residues. Trimming shortened V by 0 bases and J by 3 bases, and 5 bases separated the two germline ends.

This clone was counted once. The chain joins TRBV2 to TRBJ1-3; no clear D. Trimming shortened V by 9 bases and J by 2 bases, and 14 bases separated the two germline ends. The V gene's germline CDR1 is SNHLY and CDR2 FYNNEI. This CDR3 region has 14 residues. CDR3: CARKEKGTGNTIYF. The CDR3 nucleotides read TGTGCCAGAAAAGAGAAGGGAACTGGAAACACCATATATTTT.

This chain joins TRBV7-8 and TRBJ1-1; the D gene is possibly TRBD1 (5 bases). Germline lookup yields CDR1 SGHVS and CDR2 FQNEAQ. V was clipped by 5 bases and J by 3 bases, with 16 bases between them. CDR3 length equals 15 residues. The CDR3 region is CASSPTTGGDTEAFF. CDR3 DNA: TGTGCCAGCAGCCCGACCACGGGAGGGGACACTGAAGCTTTCTTT.